The sequence of this TCR beta chain was determined in a study of T cell responses to AZD1222 COVID-19 vaccine (dated by TCRdb to about 2021). With regard to the full study: A total of approximately 230 trial participants underwent TCR sequencing, of whom nearly 210 received two doses of AZD1222 and some 25 received two doses of the MenACWY control vaccine. Enrollment into the trials was organized by age into subgroups of 18-55, 56-69 and 70-plus years, and those subgroups contained around 150, 28 and 57 TCR-sequenced participants, respectively. General study outcomes and caveats: In the small 56-69-year group, the increase in depth fell short of significance, most likely because of low power. CD4 TCRs associated with the vaccine covered the entire spike protein, and the dominant responses were in regions 160-218 and 743-854. Spike-specific TCR breadth and depth rose significantly after two AZD1222 doses compared with day 0 and with MenACWY recipients. Because no samples from the day 14 peak response were available, repertoires could be characterized only after the peak T cell response. Reportedly, almost half of the unique spike-specific TCRs recognized epitopes lying outside the regions that are mutated in the B.1.351 and B.1.1.7 variants. Participants were mostly white British, with more females than males. The authors suggested clonal diversity may have been underestimated. Only 5 to 7 AZD1222 recipients were SARS-CoV-2 seropositive at baseline, limiting conclusions about previously exposed vaccinees.

The CDR3 regions of human TCRbeta chains were analyzed by immunosequencing. The authors processed their data as follows. TCRs in the repertoires were matched against a reference library of SARS-CoV-2-specific TCRs that had been generated with the MIRA antigen-specificity platform. Breadth meant the fraction of unique TCRs that were SARS-CoV-2-associated, whereas depth meant the fraction of total T cells that were SARS-CoV-2-associated. Using the MIRA data, each spike-specific TCR was mapped to the spike region that the TCR reacts to and placed in a CD4 or CD8 class. Log10-transformed breadth and depth values were compared by one-way ANOVA with Sidak's multiple comparisons tests. The clones in this table, taken by TCRdb from immuneACCESS, are in-frame only. Not every clone is retained; where verified, under half of the shortfall comes from an unresolved V gene, and the cause of the rest is unknown. Clonal size and the V and J genes are those of that table, whereas D and trimming came from the DNA. The sample profile shows approximately 150,000 clones; approximately 93% of them were found once. The top ten hold 0.75% to 1% of the sample.

Concerning this clone itself: What this receptor recognizes is not known. No much larger clonotype is one base removed from it; base qualities were not supplied.

The sample's time point label, in plain terms: baseline before first vaccination. The treatment or condition tag for this specimen amounts to: meningococcal conjugate vaccine given as trial control. Samples from vaccinated people were obtained from the UK trials COV001 and COV002, which included a single-blind randomized controlled phase 2/3 trial of AZD1222 (ChAdOx1 nCoV-19) in healthy adults. Trial participant PBMC samples were collected at day 0 and day 28 after the second dose for TCRbeta chain sequencing. V is clipped by 2 bases and J by 7 bases, and the sequence between their germline boundaries is 23 bases long. The CDR3 starts with the cysteine, ends with the phenylalanine, and has 17 residues. Just the 51-base CDR3 DNA is kept, in frame starting at base 1. As encoded in the germline V gene, CDR1 is MNHNS while CDR2 is SASEGT.

Sequenced material: peripheral blood, taken on day 0 of MenACWY control vaccination. This TCR was sampled from an adult in good health. Here the chain combines TRBV6-1 and TRBJ1-2, with a weak D call of TRBD1 (5 bases match). Here is the DNA: TGTGCCAGCAGTGAAAATCTGGGGTCAGGGTGGGGATCTGGCTACACCTTC. The encoded protein is CASSENLGSGWGSGYTF.